Detailed here is one T cell receptor beta chain. Other nucleotide sequences in the sample specify the same CDR3. This sample is part of a study of blood T cell repertoires in COVID-19. Whole-study context: Samples came from the United States, Italy and Spain, spanning acute and convalescent COVID-19. The analysed material was cDNA or gDNA that came from T cells, B-cell-depleted T cells, or PBMCs.

Germline lookup yields CDR1 SNHLY and CDR2 FYNNEI. The CDR3 runs 15 residues. Trimming removed 0 bases from V and 6 bases from J, with 9 bases in between. Seattle-derived patients entered the study during active infection and were followed longitudinally. Sequencing was performed with immunoSEQ multiplex PCR; in TCRdb, only in-frame clones are kept and a portion is missing. The sample records 200,000 to 300,000 clones, approximately 91% being singletons. Input material: peripheral blood. The chain joins TRBV2 to TRBJ1-6; the D gene is possibly TRBD1 (6 bases). The TCR sequence derives from a man aged 25 to 45 with COVID-19, enrolled during active disease. The CDR3 is CASSEAGGRNSPLHF. The CDR3 DNA reads TGTGCCAGCAGTGAAGCGGGGGGGCGTAATTCACCCCTCCACTTT.